This T cell receptor (beta chain) emerged from a study of graft-versus-host responses after intestinal transplantation. The overall study: The transplants performed in recipients were multivisceral, liver-intestinal, or isolated intestinal. Once they had received anti-thymocyte globulin induction, all recipients took tacrolimus and steroids for about three years. General observations from the study: Peak circulating GvH clone levels were associated with early post-transplant HvG declines. Patients who carried graft-donor T cell macrochimerism also had high graft-versus-host to host-versus-graft clonal ratios in their allografts.

Assay used: immunoSEQ multiplex PCR; TCRdb lists only in-frame clones, some missing. The data show approximately 130,000 clones, with around 90% seen just once and roughly 0.17% held by the top ten. V lost 4 bases, J lost 7 bases, and 14 bases lay in between. This CDR3 contains 14 residues. Per germline, CDR1 MNHNY and CDR2 SVGAGI (reference sequence). In this sample, this clone turned up once. Its specificity is not known. The receptor comes from a human donor who received an intestinal transplant. This chain uses TRBV6-6 with TRBJ2-1, with D possibly matching TRBD1 (6 bases). Material: unstimulated CD4+ T cells sorted from spleen or lymph node cells, obtained before intestinal transplant. This CDR3 reads CASSSRLGGNEQFF. Written as DNA, the CDR3 is TGTGCCAGCAGTTCCCGCCTAGGGGGAAATGAGCAGTTCTTC.